The 12 T cell receptor beta chains given below trace back to one sample, sequenced in a study of blood T cell repertoires in COVID-19. The data were produced by immunoSEQ multiplex PCR, yet TCRdb's version contains in-frame clones alone and is incomplete. Here the sample spans nearly 50,000 clones, about nine tenths being singletons. The sequenced sample consisted of peripheral blood. These receptors all stem from a woman aged 80 or over with COVID-19, enrolled during active disease.

The J gene is TRBJ2-3, the V gene TRBV5-1; 10 bases line up with TRBD1. Trimming took 4 bases from V and 4 from J; bases not matched to a gene: 9. CDR3 length equals 16 residues. The germline CDR1 and CDR2 sequences are SGHRS and YFSETQ. The DNA for the CDR3 is TGCGCCAGCAGCAAATTGACAGGGGGCGTATCAGATACGCAGTATTTT. This codes for CASSKLTGGVSDTQYF.

This chain uses TRBV19 with TRBJ1-2; D gene ambiguous. The ends were cut back, 7 bases at V and 0 bases at J, with 12 bases in the middle. The CDR3 covers 14 residues. From germline, CDR1 is LNHDA and CDR2 SQIVND (reference sequence). This CDR3 reads CASMEDSANYGYTF. The CDR3 region has the DNA TGTGCCAGTATGGAGGACTCAGCTAACTATGGCTACACCTTC.

V usage is TRBV9 and J usage is TRBJ1-2, with D perhaps TRBD1 (6 bases). Germline V lookup: CDR1 SGDLS, CDR2 YYNGEE. The CDR3 covers 15 residues. V lost 4 bases to trimming and J lost 8 bases, with 21 bases between them. This CDR3 is CASSTQGSSAFGYTF. In nucleotides, the CDR3 is TGTGCCAGCAGCACTCAGGGGTCTTCGGCGTTCGGCTACACCTTC.

The J gene is TRBJ1-5, the V gene TRBV18, with D hard to call. The CDR3 spans 13 residues. Per germline, CDR1 KGHSH and CDR2 LQKENI. V lost 2 bases and J lost 6, with 8 bases in between. CDR3 sequence: CASSPEFIQPQHF. Here the CDR3 DNA reads TGTGCCAGCTCACCAGAGTTTATTCAGCCCCAGCATTTT. Based on the CDR3 plus reference TRBV18 and TRBJ1-5, the full variable domain is NAGVMQNPRHLVRRRGQEARLRCSPMKGHSHVYWYRQLPEEGLKFMVYLQKENIIDESGMPKERFSAEFPKEGPSILRIQQVVRGDSAAYFCASSPEFIQPQHFGDGTRLSIL.

The rearrangement links TRBV3-1 (or the pseudogene TRBV3-2) to TRBJ1-6; 9 positions match TRBD1. CDR1 LGHDT and CDR2 YNNKEL come from the germline V gene (reference sequence). With V trimmed by 5 bases and J by 7 bases, 6 bases remained unmatched. The CDR3 is 15 residues long. CDR3: CASSVRGTGNSPLHF. For the CDR3, the DNA is TGTGCCAGCAGCGTGAGGGGGACAGGGAATTCACCCCTCCACTTT.

The chain has TRBV7-2 and TRBJ1-5, with D tentatively TRBD1 (5 bases). This CDR3 spans 15 amino acids. From germline, CDR1 is SGHTA and CDR2 FQGNSA. The V end lost 1 base, the J end lost 6 bases, and 13 bases lay between the germline ends. The CDR3 DNA sequence: TGTGCCAGCAGCTTAGAGGCAGGGAGGGCTCAGCCCCAGCATTTT. This encodes CASSLEAGRAQPQHF.

The V and J genes are TRBV7-2 and TRBJ2-2, with 14 bases identical to TRBD2. The V gene end was trimmed by 7 bases and the J gene end by 8 bases; junction bases not matched to a gene: 12. The CDR3 has 17 amino acids. Germline V gene sequence: CDR1 SGHTA, CDR2 FQGNSA. The CDR3, as DNA: TGTGCCAGCAAATCTGGACTAGCGGGGGGTTCTAGAGGGGAGCTGTTTTTT. Its protein is CASKSGLAGGSRGELFF.

The chain couples TRBV7-9 to TRBJ2-3; D gene ambiguous. The CDR3 length is 13 residues. Trimming shortened V by 11 bases and J by 5 bases, and 17 bases separated the two germline ends. Germline-derived CDR1 and CDR2 are SEHNR and FQNEAQ (reference sequence). The CDR3 DNA reads TGTGCCCTCTCTCCCATGACTGAAGATACGCAGTATTTT. Its protein product is CALSPMTEDTQYF.

In the case of this clone: At one end the junction does not follow the germline gene, possibly because of a read error. This chain connects TRBV2 to TRBJ2-7, with 9 bases lining up with TRBD2. CDR1 is SNHLY and CDR2 is FYNNEI in the germline V gene. The CDR3 runs to 14 residues. CDR3 amino acids: CASSVSGGLASGAF. The CDR3 region has the DNA TGTGCCAGCAGTGTGTCAGGGGGTCTGGCTAGCGGGGCCTTC.

CDR3 in amino acids: CASSVLSGNQPQHF. The CDR3 region has the DNA TGCGCCAGCAGTGTATTATCGGGGAATCAGCCCCAGCATTTT. The V and J genes are TRBV10-2 and TRBJ1-5; no clear D gene. V was trimmed by 4 bases and J by 4 bases, leaving 11 bases between them. The CDR3 contains 14 residues. CDR1 is WSHSY, CDR2 SAAADI, per germline.

The chain employs TRBV4-1 and TRBJ2-1; possibly TRBD1 for D (6 bases). V lost 1 base to trimming and J lost 6 bases, with 19 bases between them. The CDR3 is 17 amino acids. The germline CDR1 and CDR2 sequences are MGHRA and YSYEKL. DNA of the CDR3: TGCGCCAGCAGCCAAGGGGGGCAGCCCCGAAGGGTCAATGAGCAGTTCTTC. Translation gives CASSQGGQPRRVNEQFF.

The chain links TRBV25-1 to TRBJ1-1, with 7 bases aligning to TRBD1. Per germline, CDR1 MGHDK and CDR2 SYGVNS. V trimming: 3 bases; J trimming: 1 base; junction bases outside the gene matches: 8. The length of the CDR3 is 16 residues. The CDR3 region has the DNA TGTGCCAGCAGTGATCGTGACAGGGAATCGAACACTGAAGCTTTCTTT. Protein product: CASSDRDRESNTEAFF.